Listed here are 9 T cell receptor beta chains from one sample, sequenced in a study of T cells after yellow fever vaccination. TCRdb independently ran MiXCR on the 5' RACE reads; one entry per CDR3 protein. The repertoire consists of about 340,000 distinct CDR3 sequences, with 3% to 4.5% occurring once and the leading ten covering approximately 24%. Here the sequenced sample was PBMCs, taken 5 days after the yellow fever booster vaccination. These receptors all stem from a man aged 18 to 30 who received the YFV17D yellow fever vaccine.

The chain carries TRBV7-3 and TRBJ2-2; 9 bases fit TRBD1. The CDR3 is 15 amino acids. The J segment lost 7 bases and the V segment lost 5 bases, leaving 8 bases of the junction unmatched. Germline CDR1 SGHTA, CDR2 FQGTGA. The CDR3 sequence is CASSPGQGKGGELFF. For the CDR3, the DNA is TGTGCCAGCAGCCCAGGACAGGGGAAAGGCGGGGAGCTGTTTTTT.

This clonotype was seen more than once but under ten times. The chain employs TRBV7-3 and TRBJ2-3; no clear D. Trimming took 6 bases from V and 6 from J, leaving 10 bases between them. The germline CDR1 and CDR2 sequences are SGHTA and FQGTGA. The CDR3 is 12 residues long. The DNA for the CDR3 is TGTGCCAGCAGTGACGACCGGGATACGCAGTATTTT. Its translation is CASSDDRDTQYF.

J is TRBJ2-1 and V is TRBV3-1; D is undetermined. Trimming cost V 8 bases and J 6 bases, with 17 bases left between them. This CDR3 comprises 14 residues. CDR1 is LGHDT, CDR2 YNNKEL, per germline (reference sequence). CDR3 DNA sequence: TGTGCCAGCTCATCTCAGCCCGCTACCAATGAGCAGTTCTTC. This encodes CASSSQPATNEQFF.

This clonotype has ten or more counts. J is TRBJ1-1 and V is TRBV19, with unresolved D. Trimming removed 3 bases from V and 7 bases from J, with 21 bases in between. The CDR3 is 16 amino acids. Looked up from germline, CDR1 is LNHDA and CDR2 is SQIVND (reference sequence). DNA for the CDR3: TGTGCCAGTAGTATGCGCGGACGGCCGCTCAAGGATGAAGCTTTCTTT. It codes for CASSMRGRPLKDEAFF.

This clonotype was detected many times. The chain combines TRBV24-1 with TRBJ2-2; D is possibly TRBD2 (5 bases). Germline CDR1 is KGHDR and CDR2 is SFDVKD. V dropped 0 bases and J dropped 3 bases, with 7 bases sitting between them. The CDR3 sequence is 15 residues long. The CDR3 here is CATSDLTRDTGELFF. The CDR3 DNA is TGTGCCACCAGTGATTTGACTAGGGACACCGGGGAGCTGTTTTTT.

The V call is TRBV5-1, the J call TRBJ2-7; D remains unclear. The CDR3 is made up of 14 amino acids. V lost 3 bases and J 0 bases, leaving 10 bases between the germline ends. CDR1 is SGHRS and CDR2 is YFSETQ in the germline V gene. The CDR3 here is CASSYRPNSYEQYF. CDR3 DNA: TGCGCCAGCAGCTACAGACCAAACTCCTACGAGCAGTACTTC.

At least ten counts were recorded for this clonotype. This sequence joins TRBV5-5 and TRBJ2-3; possibly TRBD2 for D (6 bases). Trimming took 2 bases from V and 4 from J, leaving 17 bases between them. There are 16 residues in the CDR3. CDR1 SGHKS and CDR2 YYEKEE come from the germline V gene (reference sequence). CDR3 amino acids: CASSFNPGVAADTQYF. Written as DNA, the CDR3 is TGTGCCAGCAGCTTTAATCCGGGAGTAGCAGCAGATACGCAGTATTTT.

This clonotype has ten or more counts. CDR3 in DNA: TGTGCCAGCAGCGGGGGACGTCCAGAGACCCAGTACTTC. This translates into CASSGGRPETQYF. This sequence joins TRBV7-9 and TRBJ2-5; D tentatively fits TRBD1 or TRBD2 (5 bases each). This CDR3 region has 13 residues. Germline loops: CDR1 SEHNR, CDR2 FQNEAQ (reference sequence). V was pared by 5 bases and J by 4 bases, with 11 bases between. The full variable domain, completed using reference TRBV7-9 and TRBJ2-5, is DTGVSQNPRHKITKRGQNVTFRCDPISEHNRLYWYRQTLGQGPEFLTYFQNEAQLEKSRLLSDRFSAERPKGSFSTLEIQRTEQGDSAMYLCASSGGRPETQYFGPGTRLLVL.

This clonotype was seen only a few times. The CDR3 protein is CSARDRTSGAKNIQYF. CDR3 sequence (DNA): TGCAGTGCTAGAGATCGGACTAGCGGGGCCAAAAACATTCAGTACTTC. V gene TRBV20-1 combines with J gene TRBJ2-4; 11 bases are a match to TRBD2. The CDR3 is made up of 16 amino acids. From germline, CDR1 is DFQATT and CDR2 SNEGSKA (reference sequence). The V gene end was trimmed by 0 bases and the J gene end by 1 base; junction bases not matched to a gene: 2.